The clone carrying this TCR beta chain appeared once. Antigen specificity is unknown. Autoimmune disease history or systemic immunosuppression barred patients. These data originate in a study of OX40 agonist ivuxolimab in advanced cancers. The V end was cut by 10 bases, the J end by 3 bases, with 13 bases between. CDR3 length: 13 amino acids. CDR1 and CDR2 from the germline V gene are SGHRS and YFSETQ. Study-wide results and limits: CD4+ and CD8+ blood T cells expanded clonally by week 6 at 0.1 to 3.0 mg/kg.

Libraries were prepared by immunoSEQ multiplex PCR; TCRdb keeps only in-frame clonotypes and omits some of them. Of fewer than 35,000 clones listed, over 85% are singletons. Sequenced material: CD4+ or CD8+ T cells sorted from blood, taken in a trial of the OX40 agonist ivuxolimab. This TCR came from an adult with an advanced solid tumor such as melanoma, head and neck, liver or kidney cancer. V gene TRBV5-1 combines with J gene TRBJ1-4; D call uncertain. The CDR3 protein is CAPHGGSNEKLFF. The CDR3 region has the DNA TGCGCCCCTCACGGCGGTTCTAATGAAAAACTGTTTTTT. Full variable domain (outside the CDR3, taken from reference TRBV5-1 and TRBJ1-4): KAGVTQTPRYLIKTRGQQVTLSCSPISGHRSVSWYQQTPGQGLQFLFEYFSETQRNKGNFPGRFSGRQFSNSRSEMNVSTLELGDSALYLCAPHGGSNEKLFFGSGTQLSVL.